The 8 T cell receptor beta chains below were found in one sample sequenced in a study of T cells in tuberculosis. This table comes from immunoSEQ multiplex PCR, and its TCRdb copy is limited to in-frame clones, with some not included. The table shows fewer than 40,000 clones, with roughly 90% occurring only once. Time point defined: new active TB diagnosis, blood taken before or within 7 days of starting treatment. Source: PBMCs, taken at tuberculosis diagnosis. The source is an adult with tuberculosis.

The J gene is TRBJ2-2, the V gene TRBV4-2, with a possible D match to TRBD2 (6 bases). The CDR3 spans 16 residues. Trimming pared 6 bases from V and 3 bases from J, leaving 17 bases between. Germline V lookup: CDR1 LGHNA, CDR2 YNFKEQ. The CDR3 is CASRQTPEGDTGELFF. CDR3 coding DNA: TGTGCCAGCAGACAAACCCCGGAGGGAGACACCGGGGAGCTGTTTTTT.

By sample share, this clone is medium-sized. This chain uses TRBV2 with TRBJ1-4, with 9 bases that match TRBD1. In germline, CDR1 is SNHLY, CDR2 FYNNEI. The trim removed 9 bases at V and 5 bases at J, leaving 10 bases unmatched. This CDR3 has 15 residues. In nucleotides, the CDR3 is TGTGCCAGTGCACCCGGGGACAGGGCAAATGAAAAACTGTTTTTT. Amino acid sequence: CASAPGDRANEKLFF. Full variable domain (missing parts from reference TRBV2 and TRBJ1-4): EPEVTQTPSHQVTQMGQEVILRCVPISNHLYFYWYRQILGQKVEFLVSFYNNEISEKSEIFDDQFSVERPDGSNFTLKIRSTKLEDSAMYFCASAPGDRANEKLFFGSGTQLSVL.

The chain couples TRBV4-2 to TRBJ1-2; D is uncertain. The germline V gene encodes CDR1 LGHNA and CDR2 YNFKEQ. Trimming removed 1 base from V and 8 bases from J, with 14 bases in between. The CDR3 contains 14 residues. The CDR3 here is CASSQGQEVKGYTF. Here the CDR3 DNA reads TGTGCCAGCAGCCAAGGGCAGGAGGTGAAAGGCTACACCTTC.

This rearrangement joins TRBV5-4 to TRBJ1-4; tentatively, D is TRBD1 (6 bases). Germline V gene sequence: CDR1 SGHNT, CDR2 YYREEE (reference sequence). V dropped 0 bases and J dropped 8 bases, with 14 bases sitting between them. This CDR3 has 15 residues. The DNA of the CDR3 is TGTGCCAGCAGCTTGGATGCGGGGGCTAGGGAAAAACTGTTTTTT. It translates to CASSLDAGAREKLFF.

V gene TRBV27 combines with J gene TRBJ1-5; the D is unclear. The germline CDR1 and CDR2 sequences are MNHEY and SMNVEV (reference sequence). The CDR3 is 15 residues long. Trimming cost V 5 bases and J 2 bases, with 13 bases left between them. CDR3 in amino acids: CASSSHYTGNQPQHF. CDR3 nucleotides: TGTGCCAGCAGTAGCCACTACACTGGCAATCAGCCCCAGCATTTT.

The chain has TRBV14 and TRBJ1-4; 10 bases match TRBD1. This CDR3 is built from 18 residues. Germline CDR1 SGHDN, CDR2 FVKESK. Trimming removed 0 bases from V and 0 bases from J; junction bases left unmatched: 4. In DNA form, the CDR3 reads TGTGCCAGCAGCCAAGACTCCGGGACAGGGGCAACTAATGAAAAACTGTTTTTT. Translated: CASSQDSGTGATNEKLFF.

The chain joins TRBV27 to TRBJ1-2, with TRBD1 matching over 11 bases. The CDR3 has 18 residues. The V segment lost 7 bases and the J segment 1 base; nucleotides outside the gene matches: 14. CDR1 and CDR2 (germline): MNHEY, SMNVEV (reference sequence). The CDR3 loop reads CASKTWGTGGPHNYGYTF. The CDR3, as DNA: TGTGCCAGCAAGACATGGGGGACAGGGGGGCCCCATAACTATGGCTACACCTTC.

The chain carries TRBV21-1 and TRBJ2-3; the DNA was not used to check the table's D call, TRBD2. TRBV21-1 corresponds to a pseudogene. CDR3 length: 13 residues. DNA for the CDR3: TGTGCCAGCAGCAACATAAACTGCGGTACGCAGTATTTT. The encoded protein is CASSNINCGTQYF.